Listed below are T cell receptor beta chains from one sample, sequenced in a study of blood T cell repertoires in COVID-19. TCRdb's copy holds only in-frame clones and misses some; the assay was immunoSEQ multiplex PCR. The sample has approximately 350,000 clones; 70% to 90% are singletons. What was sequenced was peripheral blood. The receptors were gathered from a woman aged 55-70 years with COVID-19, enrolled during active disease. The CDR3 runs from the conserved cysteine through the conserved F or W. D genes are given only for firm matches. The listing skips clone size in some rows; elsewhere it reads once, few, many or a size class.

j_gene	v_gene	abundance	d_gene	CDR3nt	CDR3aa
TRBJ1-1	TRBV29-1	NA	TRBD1	TGCAGCGTTGAATATACAGGGGTAGGAGGGACTGAAGCTTTCTTT	CSVEYTGVGGTEAFF
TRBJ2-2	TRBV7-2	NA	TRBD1	TGTGCCAGCAGCTACAGGGGACCCTCGAACACCGGGGAGCTGTTTTTT	CASSYRGPSNTGELFF
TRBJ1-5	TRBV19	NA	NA	TGTGCCAGTAGTCGGGGGTCCACAGTATATAGCAATCAGCCCCAGCATTTT	CASSRGSTVYSNQPQHF
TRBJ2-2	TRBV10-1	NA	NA	TGCGCCAGCAGTGACTCTGGGGAGCTGTTTTTT	CASSDSGELFF
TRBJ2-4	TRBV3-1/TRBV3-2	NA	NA	TGTGCCAGCAGCCAAGGGTCACTTGCCAAAAACATTCAGTACTTC	CASSQGSLAKNIQYF
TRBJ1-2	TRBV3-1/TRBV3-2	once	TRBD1	TGTGCCAGCAGCCAAGGGCAGGGGGCAGATGGCTACACCTTC	CASSQGQGADGYTF
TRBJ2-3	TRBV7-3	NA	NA	TGTGCCAGCAGCCAAAGGCAGGGGGGATTAGCAGATACGCAGTATTTT	CASSQRQGGLADTQYF
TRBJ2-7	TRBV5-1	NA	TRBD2	TGCGCCAGCACCCAGGGACTAGCGGGGTCAGAGCAGTACTTC	CASTQGLAGSEQYF
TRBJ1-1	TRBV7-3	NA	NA	TGTGCCAGCAGCTTATCTTACGGGACTGAAGCTTTCTTT	CASSLSYGTEAFF
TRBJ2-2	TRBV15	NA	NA	TGTGCCACCCACTCGGACAGGAACACCGGGGAGCTGTTTTTT	CATHSDRNTGELFF
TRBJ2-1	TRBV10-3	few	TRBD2	TGTGCCATCAGTGATGGGGGGGGACGTGAGCAGTTCTTC	CAISDGGGREQFF
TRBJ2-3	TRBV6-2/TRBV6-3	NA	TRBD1	TGTGCCAGCAGTTACTGGCAGGGGGATGCAGATACGCAGTATTTT	CASSYWQGDADTQYF
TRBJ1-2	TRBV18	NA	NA	TGTGCCAGCTCACTGACTGAGGGGGGGGCGTATGGCTACACCTTC	CASSLTEGGAYGYTF
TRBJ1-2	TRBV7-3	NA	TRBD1	TGTGCCAGCAGACAGGACAGGGTGGGCTACACCTTC	CASRQDRVGYTF
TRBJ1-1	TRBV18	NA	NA	TGTGCCAGCTCACCACAGGGGCCGAACACTGAAGCTTTCTTT	CASSPQGPNTEAFF
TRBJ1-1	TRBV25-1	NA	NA	TGTGCCAGCAGTGCGCGGGCTCACACTGAAGCTTTCTTT	CASSARAHTEAFF
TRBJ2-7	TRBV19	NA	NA	TGTGCCAGTAGTCAGGGGACGGGGAGCTCCTACGAGCAGTACTTC	CASSQGTGSSYEQYF
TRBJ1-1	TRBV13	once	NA	TGTGCCAGCAGCCCAGCCGGGACAACTAACACTGAAGCTTTCTTT	CASSPAGTTNTEAFF
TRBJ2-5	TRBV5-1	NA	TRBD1	TGCGCCAGCGGAGGGACAGGGACGGTATCGGGAGAGACCCAGTACTTC	CASGGTGTVSGETQYF
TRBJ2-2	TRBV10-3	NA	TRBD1	TGTGCCATCAGTGGGGGACAGGGAAACACCGGGGAGCTGTTTTTT	CAISGGQGNTGELFF
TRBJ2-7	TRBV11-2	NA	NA	TGTGCCAGCAGCTTGCAGGGGACCCGCTCCTACGAGCAGTACTTC	CASSLQGTRSYEQYF
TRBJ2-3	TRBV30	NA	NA	TGTGCCTGGAGTCCGGGGCGGGACCCTAGCACAGATACGCAGTATTTT	CAWSPGRDPSTDTQYF
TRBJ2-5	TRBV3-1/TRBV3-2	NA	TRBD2	TGTGCCAGCAGCCCCCTCGGGACTAGAGAAGAGACCCAGTACTTC	CASSPLGTREETQYF
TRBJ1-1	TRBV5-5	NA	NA	TGTGCCAGCAGCTGGGAAAGCGGGGGGCGGTCCCCTGAAGCTTTCTTT	CASSWESGGRSPEAFF
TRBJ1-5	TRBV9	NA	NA	TGTGCCAGCAGCCTAGGGCCGCACGGCAATCAGCCCCAGCATTTT	CASSLGPHGNQPQHF
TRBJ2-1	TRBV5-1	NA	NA	TGCGCCAGCAGTACGCTCCTGACTAACAACTACAATGAGCAGTTCTTC	CASSTLLTNNYNEQFF
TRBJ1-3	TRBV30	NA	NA	TGTGCCTGGAGTGGGGCCGCCGACTCTGGAAACACCATATATTTT	CAWSGAADSGNTIYF
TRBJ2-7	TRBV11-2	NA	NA	TGTGCCAGCAGTTACCTTGTGGGGCCTATCTCCTACGAGCAGTACTTC	CASSYLVGPISYEQYF
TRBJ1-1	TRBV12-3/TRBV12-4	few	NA	TGTGCCAGCAGTTTAAGCTACACTGAAGCTTTCTTT	CASSLSYTEAFF
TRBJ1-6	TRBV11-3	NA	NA	TGTGCCAGCAGTCACGGACTCTGGGGTAATTCACCCCTCCACTTT	CASSHGLWGNSPLHF
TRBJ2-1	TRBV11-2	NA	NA	TGTGCCAGCAGCTTGATGAATTCGGGTGGGTTGCGGGAGCAGTTCTTC	CASSLMNSGGLREQFF
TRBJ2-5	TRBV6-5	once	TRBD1	TGTGCCAGCAGCCCCACCGGGACAGCAACCCAGTACTTC	CASSPTGTATQYF
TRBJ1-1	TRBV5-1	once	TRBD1	TGCGCCAGCAGCCCCCAGGGGGACACTGAAGCTTTCTTT	CASSPQGDTEAFF
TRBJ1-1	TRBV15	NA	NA	TGTGCCACCAGCAGAGATGGCAGGGCTACTGAAGCTTTCTTT	CATSRDGRATEAFF
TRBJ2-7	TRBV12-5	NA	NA	TGTGCTAGTGGTTCACTCCCAGGGTCCACGTACGAGCAGTACTTC	CASGSLPGSTYEQYF
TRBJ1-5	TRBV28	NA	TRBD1	TGTGCCAGCACCCAGGGAGGACAGGGTTTTCAGCCCCAGCATTTT	CASTQGGQGFQPQHF
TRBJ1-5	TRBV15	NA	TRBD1	TGTGCCACCAGCAGAGAGACAGGGGTCAATCAGCCCCAGCATTTT	CATSRETGVNQPQHF
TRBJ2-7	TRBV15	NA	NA	TGTGCCACCAGCAGAGGCCAGGGGACCGACTACGAGCAGTACTTC	CATSRGQGTDYEQYF
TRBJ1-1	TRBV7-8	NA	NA	TGTGCCAGCAGCTTAGCGGCGGCGTACACTGAAGCTTTCTTT	CASSLAAAYTEAFF
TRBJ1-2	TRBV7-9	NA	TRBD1	TGTGCCAGCAGCCCCCAGGGGACAGGGGCTTCGTCACGTGGCTACACCTTC	CASSPQGTGASSRGYTF
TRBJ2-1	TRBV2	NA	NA	TGTGCCAGCAGTGGGTCAGGGTGGGTGAGTGAGCAGTTCTTC	CASSGSGWVSEQFF
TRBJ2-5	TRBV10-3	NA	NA	TGTGCCATCAGTGGGGGGGGCGAGTACCAAGAGACCCAGTACTTC	CAISGGGEYQETQYF
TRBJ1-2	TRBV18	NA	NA	TGTGCCAGCTCACCATCCTCCGACTATGGCTACACCTTC	CASSPSSDYGYTF
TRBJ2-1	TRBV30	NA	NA	TGTGCCTGGAGTTCAGGCAGCTCCTACAATGAGCAGTTCTTC	CAWSSGSSYNEQFF
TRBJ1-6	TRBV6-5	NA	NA	TGTGCCAGCAGTTACTCGGAGAATTCACCCCTCCACTTT	CASSYSENSPLHF
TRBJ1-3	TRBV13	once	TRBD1	TGTGCCAGCAGCTTGGGCCAGGGGGTGATGGACACCATATATTTT	CASSLGQGVMDTIYF
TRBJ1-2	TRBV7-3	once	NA	TGTGCCAGCAGGTCACCGGACTGGTCCAAAGGCTACACCTTC	CASRSPDWSKGYTF
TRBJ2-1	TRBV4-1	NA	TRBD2	TGCGCCAGCAGCCAAGGGAGGACTAGTCTAGGTGAGCAGTTCTTC	CASSQGRTSLGEQFF
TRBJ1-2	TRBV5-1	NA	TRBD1	TGCGCCAGCAGCTTGTTAAACTGGGACAGGGGTTTACTTCACACCTTC	CASSLLNWDRGLLHTF